These 26 T cell receptor beta chains came from one sample sequenced in a study of blood T cell repertoires in COVID-19. TCRdb's copy holds only in-frame clones and misses some; the assay was immunoSEQ multiplex PCR. There are 150,000 or so clones in the sample; 85% to 90% occur only once, and about 2.3% lies in the top ten. The source material was peripheral blood. The receptors derive from a human donor in a cohort sampled during active COVID-19.

The rearrangement joins TRBV28 to TRBJ1-4; 8 positions agree with TRBD1. Unmatched junction bases numbered 7, after V lost 5 bases and J lost 2 bases. Germline lookup yields CDR1 MDHEN and CDR2 SYDVKM. The CDR3 runs 16 residues. CDR3 sequence (DNA): TGTGCCAGCAGTGAGGCAGGGGGCATGACTAATGAAAAACTGTTTTTT. Protein sequence: CASSEAGGMTNEKLFF.

The rearrangement uses TRBV6-1 and TRBJ2-2; D might be TRBD2 (7 bases). The germline CDR1 and CDR2 sequences are MNHNS and SASEGT. This CDR3 has 18 residues. The V gene lost 7 bases and the J gene lost 3 bases, with 24 bases spanning the gap. CDR3 region: CASTESVIGGGHTGELFF. The DNA for the CDR3 is TGTGCCAGCACTGAGAGCGTAATTGGGGGGGGCCACACCGGGGAGCTGTTTTTT.

This sequence joins TRBV5-1 and TRBJ2-5; 13 bases agree with TRBD2. The V gene end was trimmed by 3 bases and the J gene end by 2 bases; junction bases not matched to a gene: 13. Germline V gene sequence: CDR1 SGHRS, CDR2 YFSETQ. The CDR3 runs to 19 residues. CDR3 region: CASSWGRLAGGRGQETQYF. DNA for the CDR3: TGCGCCAGCAGCTGGGGAAGACTAGCGGGAGGAAGAGGGCAAGAGACCCAGTACTTC.

This chain connects TRBV30 to TRBJ1-2; the match to TRBD1 covers 8 bases. The CDR3 sequence is 14 residues long. Germline values: CDR1 GTSNPN, CDR2 SVGIG (reference sequence). Germline trimming cut 5 bases from V and 8 bases from J; bases unmatched to any gene: 13. CDR3 DNA sequence: TGTGCCTGGGCGGGACAGGCCAACATAGGGGGCTACACCTTC. This sequence encodes CAWAGQANIGGYTF.

J is TRBJ2-7 and V is TRBV6-2 or TRBV6-3; 8 positions match TRBD1. With V trimmed by 0 bases and J by 2 bases, 3 bases remained unmatched. The CDR3 length is 15 residues. Germline CDR1 and CDR2: MNHEY and SVGEGT. CDR3 sequence (DNA): TGTGCCAGCAGTTACTCTACAGGGGGACCCTACGAGCAGTACTTC. The encoded protein is CASSYSTGGPYEQYF.

This chain links TRBV4-3 with TRBJ2-7; TRBD1 matches 7 bases. Germline V gene lookup returns CDR1 LGHNA and CDR2 YSLEER. Trimming at V came to 0 bases and at J to 2 bases, leaving 4 bases not matched to a gene. The CDR3 is made up of 15 amino acids. CDR3 bases: TGCGCCAGCAGCCAAGAACACAGGGGAACCTACGAGCAGTACTTC. Residues: CASSQEHRGTYEQYF.

The chain joins TRBV7-2 to TRBJ2-1; D might be TRBD1 (6 bases). Looked up from germline, CDR1 is SGHTA and CDR2 is FQGNSA. Trimming stripped 5 bases from V and 11 bases from J, with 16 bases between. There are 13 residues in the CDR3. Here the CDR3 DNA reads TGTGCCAGCAGCCTAACAAACAGGGTTAAGCAGTTCTTC. This gives the protein CASSLTNRVKQFF.

This sequence joins TRBV28 and TRBJ1-5; D perhaps matches TRBD1 (5 bases). Germline CDR1 is MDHEN and CDR2 is SYDVKM. The CDR3 sequence is 14 residues long. Trimming left V 6 bases short and J 9 bases short, with 18 bases between. The CDR3 loop is CASSLSGTLRPQHF. For the CDR3, the DNA is TGTGCCAGCAGCCTCAGCGGGACCCTCAGGCCCCAGCATTTT. The whole variable domain, remainder taken from reference TRBV28 and TRBJ1-5, is DVKVTQSSRYLVKRTGEKVFLECVQDMDHENMFWYRQDPGLGLRLIYFSYDVKMKEKGDIPEGYSVSREKKERFSLILESASTNQTSMYLCASSLSGTLRPQHFGDGTRLSIL.

The chain recombines TRBV4-1 with TRBJ2-3; a possible D gene is TRBD2 (6 bases). CDR3 size: 15 residues. V was shortened by 0 bases and J by 2 bases, with 9 bases between the two germline ends. Germline lookup yields CDR1 MGHRA and CDR2 YSYEKL. CDR3 coding DNA: TGCGCCAGCAGCCAAGAATGGGAGGACACAGATACGCAGTATTTT. Its protein is CASSQEWEDTDTQYF.

The J gene is TRBJ1-2, the V gene TRBV4-1; maybe TRBD1 (6 bases). V was pared by 1 base and J by 7 bases, with 13 bases between. This CDR3 spans 14 amino acids. The germline V gene has CDR1 MGHRA and CDR2 YSYEKL. In DNA, the CDR3 is TGCGCCAGCAGCCAAGTCCAGGGGCTAGGTGGCTACACCTTC. Translated: CASSQVQGLGGYTF.

The V gene is TRBV6-6, the J gene TRBJ2-6, with D tentatively TRBD2 (5 bases). CDR3 length equals 14 residues. Trimming cost V 8 bases and J 4 bases, with 12 bases left between them. CDR1 is MNHNY and CDR2 is SVGAGI in the germline V gene (reference sequence). The CDR3 DNA is TGTGCCAGCGTACCCTCGGGAGGGGCCAACGTCCTGACTTTC. Its translation is CASVPSGGANVLTF.

The chain uses TRBV28 and TRBJ2-7; 12 bases align to TRBD2. This CDR3 is built from 18 residues. From germline, CDR1 is MDHEN and CDR2 SYDVKM. V dropped 5 bases and J dropped 3; count of bases not matched to a gene: 14. The CDR3: CASSLRRLAGGPVYEQYF. The CDR3 nucleotides read TGTGCCAGCAGTCTCAGGAGGCTAGCGGGAGGGCCCGTCTACGAGCAGTACTTC. The full variable domain, its missing parts supplied by reference TRBV28 and TRBJ2-7, is DVKVTQSSRYLVKRTGEKVFLECVQDMDHENMFWYRQDPGLGLRLIYFSYDVKMKEKGDIPEGYSVSREKKERFSLILESASTNQTSMYLCASSLRRLAGGPVYEQYFGPGTRLTVT.

The chain links TRBV6-4 to TRBJ2-3, with 10 nucleotides matching TRBD2. Germline CDR1 is MRHNA and CDR2 is SNTAGT. This CDR3 has 16 amino acids. Unmatched junction bases numbered 4, after V lost 0 bases and J lost 4 bases. The CDR3 region has the DNA TGTGCCAGCAGTGACTCGGTAGCGGGAGGACCAGATACGCAGTATTTT. Its translation is CASSDSVAGGPDTQYF.

The J gene is TRBJ2-7, the V gene TRBV6-5; D unresolved. This CDR3 is built from 15 residues. V lost 10 bases and J lost 0, with 19 bases in between. Germline V CDR1 and CDR2: MNHEY, SVGAGI. The CDR3 DNA reads as TGTGCCACCGCCGGAGTCGGCCAGTTCTCCTACGAGCAGTACTTC. Protein sequence: CATAGVGQFSYEQYF.

The chain links TRBV4-1 to TRBJ2-5, with D perhaps matching TRBD2 (6 bases). Deletions cut 0 bases from V and 2 bases from J, with 13 bases between. The CDR3 consists of 16 residues. Germline CDR1 is MGHRA and CDR2 is YSYEKL. The CDR3: CASSQDGAGRQETQYF. CDR3 bases: TGCGCCAGCAGCCAAGATGGGGCGGGGAGGCAAGAGACCCAGTACTTC.

This clone was detected once. This chain connects TRBV5-5 to TRBJ2-7, with D unclear. Trimming took 1 base from V and 5 from J, leaving 16 bases between them. The CDR3 length is 15 residues. CDR1 and CDR2 (germline): SGHKS, YYEKEE (reference sequence). The CDR3 coding sequence is TGTGCCAGCAGCTTGTTGACCATTAGAGCGAACGAGCAGTACTTC. Its protein product is CASSLLTIRANEQYF. Based on the CDR3 plus reference TRBV5-5 and TRBJ2-7, the full variable domain is DAGVTQSPTHLIKTRGQQVTLRCSPISGHKSVSWYQQVLGQGPQFIFQYYEKEERGRGNFPDRFSARQFPNYSSELNVNALLLGDSALYLCASSLLTIRANEQYFGPGTRLTVT.

This clone appeared many times. The rearrangement uses TRBV6-2 or TRBV6-3 and TRBJ2-3, with unresolved D. The CDR3 covers 15 residues. V was cut by 0 bases and J by 1 base, with 8 bases left in between. The germline V gene encodes CDR1 MNHEY and CDR2 SVGEGT. The CDR3 nucleotides are TGTGCCAGCAGTTACTCGGAGTCAGGCACAGATACGCAGTATTTT. Encoded protein: CASSYSESGTDTQYF.

The V call is TRBV5-8, the J call TRBJ2-5; TRBD1 agrees at 9 bases. The germline V gene has CDR1 SGHTS and CDR2 YDEGEE. Trimming removed 0 bases from V and 5 bases from J; junction bases left unmatched: 8. The CDR3 contains 16 residues. The CDR3 DNA follows: TGTGCCAGCAGCTTGGGGACAGGGGCCCTCGGGGAGACCCAGTACTTC. Its translation: CASSLGTGALGETQYF.

The chain recombines TRBV6-4 with TRBJ2-3; TRBD2 aligns across 9 bases. V was clipped by 2 bases and J by 2 bases; unmatched bases: 2. CDR1 MRHNA and CDR2 SNTAGT come from the germline V gene. The length of the CDR3 is 15 residues. The CDR3 DNA reads as TGTGCCAGCAGTGACGGCGGGGGGGCCACAGATACGCAGTATTTT. Protein: CASSDGGGATDTQYF.

The V gene is TRBV7-2, the J gene TRBJ2-3; TRBD2 might be the D (6 bases). V lost 3 bases to trimming and J lost 7 bases, with 17 bases between them. Germline assignment: CDR1 SGHTA and CDR2 FQGNSA. This CDR3 spans 15 amino acids. The CDR3 DNA is TGTGCCAGCAGCTTCGACGGCAGTGGGGGGTATACGCAGTATTTT. Translating it yields CASSFDGSGGYTQYF.

V and J are TRBV7-3 and TRBJ2-2; TRBD1 is a possible D gene (5 bases). V lost 8 bases to trimming and J lost 6 bases, with 16 bases between them. CDR3 length: 14 amino acids. Germline CDR1 and CDR2: SGHTA and FQGTGA. The CDR3 sequence is CASGAGIYPGELFF. In nucleotides, the CDR3 is TGTGCCAGCGGGGCAGGAATTTACCCCGGGGAGCTGTTTTTT.

The V call is TRBV19, the J call TRBJ1-5; TRBD1 is a possible D gene (5 bases). The V gene's germline CDR1 is LNHDA and CDR2 SQIVND (reference sequence). The CDR3 covers 14 residues. V gave up 5 bases and J gave up 7 bases, with 15 bases separating them. The CDR3 loop is CASSPPGGGQPQHF. The CDR3 DNA sequence: TGTGCCAGTAGTCCCCCCGGGGGGGGACAGCCCCAGCATTTT.

The chain couples TRBV28 to TRBJ1-1, with D possibly being TRBD1 (5 bases). Germline V gives CDR1 MDHEN, CDR2 SYDVKM. The CDR3 is 16 residues long. V was cut by 1 base and J by 5 bases, with 17 bases left in between. CDR3 sequence: CASSLLGRQGRTEAFF. DNA for the CDR3: TGTGCCAGCAGTTTATTGGGGCGGCAGGGTCGGACTGAAGCTTTCTTT.

The chain carries TRBV11-3 and TRBJ2-1; unclear D gene. The CDR3 is 15 residues long. V was shortened by 2 bases and J by 0 bases, with 8 bases between the two germline ends. Germline-derived CDR1 and CDR2 are SGHNT and YENEEA. Here the CDR3 DNA reads TGTGCCAGCAGCTTACGCCCTAGCTCCTACAATGAGCAGTTCTTC. As protein: CASSLRPSSYNEQFF.

The rearrangement uses TRBV28 and TRBJ2-1, with 15 bases fitting TRBD2. CDR3 length: 16 amino acids. V lost 2 bases, J lost 10 bases, and 6 bases stayed unmatched. The germline CDR1 and CDR2 sequences are MDHEN and SYDVKM. CDR3 sequence reads: CASSLDLGLAGGEQFF. The CDR3 nucleotides read TGTGCCAGCAGTTTAGACTTGGGACTAGCGGGAGGAGAGCAGTTCTTC.

This clone was picked up one time. The rearrangement joins TRBV6-4 to TRBJ1-2; TRBD1 is a possible D gene (6 bases). CDR1 is MRHNA, CDR2 SNTAGT, per germline. The CDR3 has 15 residues. V lost 3 bases and J 4 bases, leaving 15 bases between the germline ends. The CDR3 DNA reads TGTGCCAGCAGTGAGGGCAGGGGCGATACCTATGGCTACACCTTC. This sequence encodes CASSEGRGDTYGYTF.